This T cell receptor beta chain was obtained from a study of cytotoxic CD8 clonotypes in ibrutinib-treated CLL. Overall study context: The patients, about a dozen relapsed/refractory and approximately 14 treatment-naive, included about 18 who were IGHV unmutated.

The protocol was immunoSEQ multiplex PCR, while the TCRdb copy is restricted to in-frame clones and leaves out a portion. The sample carries tens of thousands of clones, approximately 70% recorded once. Overall study results and limits: Elevated clonality accompanied ibrutinib response, with a return toward baseline values at progression.

The CDR3 runs to 15 residues. Germline V gives CDR1 MDHEN, CDR2 SYDVKM. Germline trimming cut 1 base from V and 1 base from J; bases unmatched to any gene: 1. Cryopreserved PBMCs were the source of roughly 2 micrograms of genomic DNA, which went to TCR beta libraries. For this clone: The antigen is undetermined.

The specimen was PBMCs, collected after 12 months of ibrutinib treatment. This TCR was sampled from a human donor with chronic lymphocytic leukemia. The chain links TRBV28 to TRBJ2-7, with 10 bases fitting TRBD2. The CDR3 coding sequence is TGTGCCAGCAGTTTATTAGCGGGGGGTTCCTACGAGCAGTACTTC. Its protein is CASSLLAGGSYEQYF.